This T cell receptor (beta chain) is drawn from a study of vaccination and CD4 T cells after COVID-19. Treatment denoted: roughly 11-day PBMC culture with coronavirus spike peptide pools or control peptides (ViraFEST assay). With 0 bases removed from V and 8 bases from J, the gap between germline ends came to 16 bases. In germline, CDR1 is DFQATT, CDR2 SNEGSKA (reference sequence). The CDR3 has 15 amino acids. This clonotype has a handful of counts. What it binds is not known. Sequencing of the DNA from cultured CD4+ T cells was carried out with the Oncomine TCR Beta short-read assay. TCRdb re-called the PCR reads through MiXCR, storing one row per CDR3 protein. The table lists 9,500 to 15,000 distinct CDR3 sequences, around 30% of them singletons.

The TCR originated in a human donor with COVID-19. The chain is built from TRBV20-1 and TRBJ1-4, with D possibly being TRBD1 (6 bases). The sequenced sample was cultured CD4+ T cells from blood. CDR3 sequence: CSARESGRGGEKLFF. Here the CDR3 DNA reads TGCAGTGCTAGAGAATCGGGCAGGGGTGGGGAAAAACTGTTTTTT.